This is a list of T cell receptor beta chains from one sample in a study of blood T cell repertoires in COVID-19. Some clones are missing from TCRdb's copy, which holds only in-frame ones; the method was immunoSEQ multiplex PCR. The sample has some 260,000 clones, around 90% seen once. The sample consisted of peripheral blood. The receptors come from a woman in her 70s with COVID-19, enrolled during active disease. CDR3s include the opening cysteine and the closing phenylalanine or tryptophan. The order of the fields is clone size, D gene, V gene, J gene, CDR3 DNA, CDR3 protein. A D gene is named only where the DNA matches it firmly. A clone size is listed for some rows: how often the clone was seen (once, few, many), or a class if it is expanded.

size: .; D: TRBD1; V: TRBV7-8; J: TRBJ2-2; DNA: TGTGCCAGCACCCAAGAGGTACAGGGGGACACCGGGGAGCTGTTTTTT; CDR3: CASTQEVQGDTGELFF
size: .; D: .; V: TRBV9; J: TRBJ1-1; DNA: TGTGCCAGCAGCGGAGGCCCAAGGCTGGGGGCCACTGAAGCTTTCTTT; CDR3: CASSGGPRLGATEAFF
size: .; D: .; V: TRBV6-6; J: TRBJ1-1; DNA: TGTGCCAGCAGTTCCCCGGACACTGAAGCTTTCTTT; CDR3: CASSSPDTEAFF
size: .; D: TRBD1; V: TRBV7-2; J: TRBJ2-7; DNA: TGTGCCAGCAGCTTACAGGGGGCAAGCTCCTACGAGCAGTACTTC; CDR3: CASSLQGASSYEQYF
size: .; D: .; V: TRBV20-1; J: TRBJ1-2; DNA: TGCAGTGCTCCCGACATCTATGGCTACACCTTC; CDR3: CSAPDIYGYTF
size: .; D: TRBD1; V: TRBV3-1/TRBV3-2; J: TRBJ2-7; DNA: TGTGCCAGCAGCCAACAACCGGGACAGGTATTTTTCGTCCACGAGCAGTACTTC; CDR3: CASSQQPGQVFFVHEQYF
size: few; D: TRBD1; V: TRBV15; J: TRBJ2-7; DNA: TGTGCCACCAGCAGACAATCAGGGGGCCATACCTACGAGCAGTACTTC; CDR3: CATSRQSGGHTYEQYF
size: .; D: TRBD1; V: TRBV4-2; J: TRBJ1-1; DNA: TGTGCCAGCAGCCCTGGGGACAGCTATTGGTTGAACACTGAAGCTTTCTTT; CDR3: CASSPGDSYWLNTEAFF
size: .; D: TRBD2; V: TRBV7-9; J: TRBJ2-3; DNA: TGTGCCAGCCTCACTAGCGGGACTGGGGCAGATACGCAGTATTTT; CDR3: CASLTSGTGADTQYF
size: .; D: .; V: TRBV5-6; J: TRBJ2-5; DNA: TGTGCCAGCAGCTTGGGGGGCAGGTCCAGGGACTTC; CDR3: CASSLGGRSRDF
size: once; D: TRBD1; V: TRBV24-1; J: TRBJ2-3; DNA: TGTGCCACCAGTGAGAAGACAGGGGATACGCAGTATTTT; CDR3: CATSEKTGDTQYF
size: .; D: .; V: TRBV11-2; J: TRBJ2-1; DNA: TGTGCCAGCAGCTTAGTTGGCCCTGATTACAATGAGCAGTTCTTC; CDR3: CASSLVGPDYNEQFF
size: .; D: TRBD1; V: TRBV19; J: TRBJ1-1; DNA: TGTGCCAGCTCGACAGGGAAGGGCACTGAAGCTTTCTTT; CDR3: CASSTGKGTEAFF
size: .; D: .; V: TRBV5-5; J: TRBJ2-1; DNA: TGTGCCAGCAGCTTGGGGTTACAGAATTGGGATGAGCAGTTCTTC; CDR3: CASSLGLQNWDEQFF
size: .; D: .; V: TRBV14; J: TRBJ1-3; DNA: TGTGCCAGCAGTCAAACGGTCCTCTCTGGAAACACCATATATTTT; CDR3: CASSQTVLSGNTIYF
size: .; D: .; V: TRBV28; J: TRBJ1-6; DNA: TGTGCCAGCAGTTTTTTAAATTCACCCCTCCACTTT; CDR3: CASSFLNSPLHF
size: .; D: .; V: TRBV30; J: TRBJ1-1; DNA: TGTGCCTGGGGGAAAGGGGTGAACACTGAAGCTTTCTTT; CDR3: CAWGKGVNTEAFF
size: .; D: TRBD2; V: TRBV3-1/TRBV3-2; J: TRBJ2-3; DNA: TGTGCCAGCAGTCCCCTAGCGGGAGCGACAGATACGCAGTATTTT; CDR3: CASSPLAGATDTQYF
size: once; D: TRBD1; V: TRBV3-1/TRBV3-2; J: TRBJ1-5; DNA: TGTGCCAGCAGCCAAGGAGCAGGGGGCTGGGGTCAGCCCCAGCATTTT; CDR3: CASSQGAGGWGQPQHF
size: .; D: TRBD2; V: TRBV9; J: TRBJ2-7; DNA: TGTGCCAGCAGCGTAGGACTAGCGCCCGACTACGAGCAGTACTTC; CDR3: CASSVGLAPDYEQYF
size: .; D: .; V: TRBV25-1; J: TRBJ2-7; DNA: TGTGCCAGCAGTGAATCTCGGGGGATCGCTTACGAGCAGTACTTC; CDR3: CASSESRGIAYEQYF
size: .; D: TRBD1; V: TRBV7-9; J: TRBJ1-1; DNA: TGTGCCAGCAGCCAGACAGGGATGAACACTGAAGCTTTCTTT; CDR3: CASSQTGMNTEAFF
size: few; D: TRBD1; V: TRBV19; J: TRBJ1-1; DNA: TGTGCCAGTAGTACCAATTACCGACAGGGGAACACTGAAGCTTTCTTT; CDR3: CASSTNYRQGNTEAFF
size: .; D: .; V: TRBV4-1; J: TRBJ2-7; DNA: TGCGCCAGCAGCCAAGAGGAGGGAAGTCGGGACGAGCAGTACTTC; CDR3: CASSQEEGSRDEQYF
size: .; D: .; V: TRBV30; J: TRBJ1-5; DNA: TGTGCCTGGAGTGTATCGTTCGTCAATCAGCCCCAGCATTTT; CDR3: CAWSVSFVNQPQHF
size: once; D: TRBD1; V: TRBV5-1; J: TRBJ1-2; DNA: TGCGCCAGCAGCTTTGGGACAGCTAACTATGGCTACACCTTC; CDR3: CASSFGTANYGYTF
size: .; D: TRBD1; V: TRBV27; J: TRBJ1-1; DNA: TGTGCCAGCAGTTTACTCAGACAGGGTAACACTGAAGCTTTCTTT; CDR3: CASSLLRQGNTEAFF
size: few; D: TRBD2; V: TRBV28; J: TRBJ2-3; DNA: TGTGCCAGCAGATCTAGCGGGGCAGGGGCAGATACGCAGTATTTT; CDR3: CASRSSGAGADTQYF
size: .; D: TRBD2; V: TRBV29-1; J: TRBJ2-1; DNA: TGCAGCGGTGGTAGCGGGACCGATTACAATGAGCAGTTCTTC; CDR3: CSGGSGTDYNEQFF
size: .; D: TRBD1; V: TRBV10-2; J: TRBJ1-1; DNA: TGCGCCAGCAGTGGGACAGGGGGCTTTCTGGCTGAAGCTTTCTTT; CDR3: CASSGTGGFLAEAFF
size: .; D: .; V: TRBV4-1; J: TRBJ2-7; DNA: TGCGCCAGCAGCCAAGGTAGGGGTACAGGGCCCGAGCAGTACTTC; CDR3: CASSQGRGTGPEQYF
size: few; D: .; V: TRBV5-1; J: TRBJ1-2; DNA: TGCGCCAGCACCCCCGTATCCCAGAACTATGGCTACACCTTC; CDR3: CASTPVSQNYGYTF
size: .; D: .; V: TRBV14; J: TRBJ2-3; DNA: TGTGCCAGCAGCCAAGAACAGGTCCGGTGGGATACGCAGTATTTT; CDR3: CASSQEQVRWDTQYF
size: .; D: .; V: TRBV7-9; J: TRBJ2-6; DNA: TGTGCCAGCAGCTCTGGGGCCGTCTCTGGGGCCAACGTCCTGACTTTC; CDR3: CASSSGAVSGANVLTF
size: once; D: .; V: TRBV28; J: TRBJ1-1; DNA: TGTGCCAGCGGGCACGCAGTTCTCACTGAAGCTTTCTTT; CDR3: CASGHAVLTEAFF
size: once; D: .; V: TRBV6-4; J: TRBJ1-6; DNA: TGTGCCAGCAGTGAGACAGACAATTCACCCCTCCACTTT; CDR3: CASSETDNSPLHF
size: .; D: TRBD1; V: TRBV10-1; J: TRBJ1-4; DNA: TGCGCCAGCAGTGAGCCCTCTTGCCAGGGGGCCAGTGGGGGTGAAAAACTGTTTTTT; CDR3: CASSEPSCQGASGGEKLFF
size: .; D: .; V: TRBV7-9; J: TRBJ2-3; DNA: TGTGCCAGCAGCAACCCCCCAGGACAGCACACAGATACGCAGTATTTT; CDR3: CASSNPPGQHTDTQYF
size: .; D: .; V: TRBV3-1/TRBV3-2; J: TRBJ2-3; DNA: TGTGCCAGCAGCGGATCCGGGACAGATACGCAGTATTTT; CDR3: CASSGSGTDTQYF
size: .; D: .; V: TRBV7-2; J: TRBJ2-1; DNA: TGTGCCAGCAGCTTAGAGACAGCGACCGACTCCTACAATGAGCAGTTCTTC; CDR3: CASSLETATDSYNEQFF
size: once; D: TRBD1; V: TRBV4-1; J: TRBJ1-2; DNA: TGCGCCAGCAGCCAAGACCCGGGACAGGGGGCGAACTATGGCTACACCTTC; CDR3: CASSQDPGQGANYGYTF
size: .; D: .; V: TRBV6-5; J: TRBJ1-2; DNA: TGTGCCATCCACAGGGATATAAACTATGGCTACACCTTC; CDR3: CAIHRDINYGYTF
size: .; D: .; V: TRBV7-2; J: TRBJ1-2; DNA: TGTGCCAGCAGCTCCGGGGGGTCGAACTATGGCTACACCTTC; CDR3: CASSSGGSNYGYTF
size: .; D: .; V: TRBV5-4; J: TRBJ2-2; DNA: TGTGCCAGCAGCCCGCGGACCACAACTAGGTCCGGGGAGCTGTTTTTT; CDR3: CASSPRTTTRSGELFF
size: .; D: .; V: TRBV2; J: TRBJ1-5; DNA: TGTGCCAGCAGCGCGGGACGTAGCAATCAGCCCCAGCATTTT; CDR3: CASSAGRSNQPQHF
size: .; D: .; V: TRBV28; J: TRBJ2-7; DNA: TGTGCCAGCAGTCCGAAAGCGGGTTACTCCTACGAGCAGTACTTC; CDR3: CASSPKAGYSYEQYF
size: .; D: .; V: TRBV21-1; J: TRBJ2-4; DNA: TGTGCCAGCCTTCCGGGACAGGGTAATGACATTCAGTACTTC; CDR3: CASLPGQGNDIQYF
size: .; D: TRBD1; V: TRBV6-5; J: TRBJ1-2; DNA: TGTGCCAGCCTCGACGTGGGACAGGGGATCTATGGCTACACCTTC; CDR3: CASLDVGQGIYGYTF
size: .; D: TRBD2; V: TRBV27; J: TRBJ2-1; DNA: TGTGCCAGCAGCCTAATAGCGGGGCCGGCCTACAATGAGCAGTTCTTC; CDR3: CASSLIAGPAYNEQFF
size: once; D: TRBD2; V: TRBV19; J: TRBJ2-2; DNA: TGTGCCAGTAGTTCGTTATCTTTTCGGCGGGAGAACCCCGGGGAGCTGTTTTTT; CDR3: CASSSLSFRRENPGELFF
size: .; D: TRBD1; V: TRBV18; J: TRBJ2-7; DNA: TGTGCCAGCTCACCGCCCGGGACAGGGTCCACCGAGCAGTACTTC; CDR3: CASSPPGTGSTEQYF